The 23 T cell receptor beta chains below all came from one sample that was sequenced in a study of pediatric ulcerative colitis. The repertoire was sequenced with immunoSEQ multiplex PCR; TCRdb's copy has only in-frame clones and lacks some. This table has more than 10,000 clones, roughly four fifths appearing once. The rectum was sampled with one to two pinch biopsies at colonoscopy. The sample taken for sequencing was gut tissue. These receptors were obtained from a boy younger than 18 who was a control in a study of pediatric ulcerative colitis.

The gene calls are TRBV28 and TRBJ1-2; D remains unclear. Germline CDR1 reads MDHEN; CDR2 reads SYDVKM. The CDR3 has 13 residues. V gave up 2 bases and J gave up 10 bases, with 14 bases separating them. Here the CDR3 reads CASSLGRTGDYTF. The CDR3 DNA reads TGTGCCAGCAGTTTAGGACGGACGGGAGACTACACCTTC.

The genes are TRBV9 and TRBJ2-1, with D perhaps TRBD2 (6 bases). Germline assignment: CDR1 SGDLS and CDR2 YYNGEE. The ends were cut back, 0 bases at V and 4 bases at J, with 14 bases in the middle. The CDR3 is 16 amino acids. The chain's CDR3 is CASSVVVSGSYNEQFF. The CDR3 bases are TGTGCCAGCAGCGTAGTTGTTAGCGGTAGTTACAATGAGCAGTTCTTC.

V and J are TRBV7-9 and TRBJ2-7, with D unresolved. Trimming removed 1 base from V and 2 bases from J, with 6 bases in between. The germline V gene has CDR1 SEHNR and CDR2 FQNEAQ (reference sequence). The CDR3 covers 13 residues. The CDR3 loop reads CASSLGTPYEQYF. As DNA, the CDR3 is TGTGCCAGCAGCTTAGGAACCCCCTACGAGCAGTACTTC.

This chain uses TRBV19 with TRBJ2-1; TRBD1 might be the D (5 bases). CDR3 size: 14 residues. Per germline, CDR1 LNHDA and CDR2 SQIVND (reference sequence). V was clipped by 4 bases and J by 8 bases, with 15 bases between them. The CDR3: CASSSDPRGDEQFF. DNA for the CDR3: TGTGCCAGTAGTAGCGACCCTAGGGGTGATGAGCAGTTCTTC.

This clone was found a few times. J is TRBJ1-5 and V is TRBV6-1, with TRBD1 matching over 9 bases. After removal of 2 bases from V and 6 bases from J, the junction contained 8 bases not matched to a gene. In germline, CDR1 is MNHNS, CDR2 SASEGT. The CDR3 is 16 amino acids. DNA for the CDR3: TGTGCCAGCAGTGAACTGGGACAGGGAGCGGGTCAGCCCCAGCATTTT. Its translation is CASSELGQGAGQPQHF.

This clone is judged medium-sized. The chain carries TRBV29-1 and TRBJ2-6; possibly TRBD1 for D (6 bases). Germline V lookup: CDR1 SQVTM, CDR2 ANQGSEA. The CDR3 is made up of 14 amino acids. V lost 6 bases to trimming and J lost 0 bases, with 9 bases between them. CDR3 in amino acids: CSVRGRSGANVLTF. CDR3 in DNA: TGCAGCGTCAGGGGACGCTCTGGGGCCAACGTCCTGACTTTC.

The chain couples TRBV4-3 to TRBJ2-3, with 10 nucleotides matching TRBD2. With 4 bases clipped from V and 3 bases from J, the junction kept 13 bases outside the gene matches. The CDR3 has 18 amino acids. From germline, CDR1 is LGHNA and CDR2 YSLEER. CDR3 region: CASSLRASGRVGTDTQYF. The CDR3 DNA reads as TGCGCCAGCAGCCTGAGGGCTAGCGGGAGAGTAGGAACAGATACGCAGTATTTT.

The genes are TRBV4-2 and TRBJ2-7, with a tentative D call TRBD1 (6 bases). This CDR3 comprises 14 residues. Germline V gives CDR1 LGHNA, CDR2 YNFKEQ. V lost 3 bases and J 0 bases, leaving 9 bases between the germline ends. In nucleotides, the CDR3 is TGTGCCAGCAGCCATGGACAGAGCTCCTACGAGCAGTACTTC. Its translation: CASSHGQSSYEQYF.

This chain uses TRBV28 with TRBJ1-5; 9 bases match TRBD1. Losses at the gene ends were 5 bases for V and 7 bases for J; bases not matched to a gene: 21. CDR1 is MDHEN and CDR2 is SYDVKM in the germline V gene. The CDR3 totals 19 residues. The chain's CDR3 is CASSRTKLTGGAGIQPQHF. CDR3 sequence (DNA): TGTGCCAGCAGTCGTACCAAACTCACAGGGGGCGCGGGAATCCAGCCCCAGCATTTT.

V is TRBV6-5 and J is TRBJ2-5, with D perhaps TRBD2 (6 bases). CDR1 MNHEY and CDR2 SVGAGI come from the germline V gene. CDR3 size: 14 residues. V was clipped by 2 bases and J by 2 bases, with 9 bases between them. Here the CDR3 DNA reads TGTGCCAGCAGTTACCAGGCGGGACAAGAGACCCAGTACTTC. Translation gives CASSYQAGQETQYF.

This clone was recorded once. The chain employs TRBV7-9 and TRBJ1-4; 9 positions match TRBD1. The CDR3 is made up of 14 amino acids. Germline V gene data show CDR1 as SEHNR and CDR2 as FQNEAQ (reference sequence). With V trimmed by 1 base and J by 7 bases, 1 base remained unmatched. This chain's CDR3 is CASSLGQGVEKLFF. The CDR3 DNA is TGTGCCAGCAGCTTAGGACAGGGGGTTGAAAAACTGTTTTTT.

The rearrangement uses TRBV19 and TRBJ2-3; 10 bases map to TRBD2. The CDR3 is 16 amino acids. V lost 5 bases, J lost 0 bases, and 5 bases stayed unmatched. Germline-derived CDR1 and CDR2 are LNHDA and SQIVND (reference sequence). The CDR3 region is CASSLLAGSSTDTQYF. CDR3 in DNA: TGTGCCAGTAGTCTACTAGCGGGATCTAGCACAGATACGCAGTATTTT.

This clone appeared a few times. This rearrangement joins TRBV28 to TRBJ2-7, with TRBD2 identical over 7 bases. Germline values: CDR1 MDHEN, CDR2 SYDVKM. The CDR3 has 13 amino acids. V gave up 2 bases and J gave up 4 bases; unmatched junction bases: 2. The CDR3 DNA reads as TGTGCCAGCAGTTTAACTAGCGAGTACGAGCAGTACTTC. Its translation: CASSLTSEYEQYF.

V and J are TRBV19 and TRBJ2-2; 11 nucleotides agree with TRBD2. Losses at the gene ends were 5 bases for V and 2 bases for J; bases not matched to a gene: 10. Germline V gives CDR1 LNHDA, CDR2 SQIVND (reference sequence). The CDR3 contains 18 residues. This CDR3 reads CASSLLLAGVVNTGELFF. The CDR3 DNA sequence: TGTGCCAGTAGTCTTTTACTAGCGGGAGTTGTAAACACCGGGGAGCTGTTTTTT.

V gene TRBV5-4 combines with J gene TRBJ1-2, with TRBD1 as a possible D gene (5 bases). Trimming left V 0 bases short and J 6 bases short, with 15 bases between. Germline lookup yields CDR1 SGHNT and CDR2 YYREEE (reference sequence). This CDR3 comprises 15 residues. The CDR3 region has the DNA TGTGCCAGCAGCTTGGGGGGGGATGGATACAATGGCTACACCTTC. Translated, it gives CASSLGGDGYNGYTF.

This sequence joins TRBV11-3 and TRBJ1-4, with D possibly matching TRBD1 (6 bases). Trimming left V 0 bases short and J 11 bases short, with 16 bases between. Germline V gene sequence: CDR1 SGHNT, CDR2 YENEEA. The CDR3 is 15 residues long. The CDR3 bases are TGTGCCAGCAGCTTAGAAGGGGGAACCGACTCGAAACTGTTTTTT. Translated, it gives CASSLEGGTDSKLFF.

The V call is TRBV7-8, the J call TRBJ2-7; 9 bases fit TRBD1. The CDR3 loop spans 18 amino acids. After removal of 1 base from V and 0 bases from J, the junction contained 10 bases not matched to a gene. The germline V gene has CDR1 SGHVS and CDR2 FQNEAQ. CDR3 in DNA: TGTGCCAGCAGCTTAGTTCCCGGGACAGGGTATAGCTCCTACGAGCAGTACGTC. Translated: CASSLVPGTGYSSYEQYV.

The chain carries TRBV5-6 and TRBJ2-7; 10 nucleotides line up with TRBD2. Germline V gives CDR1 SGHDT, CDR2 YYEEEE. The ends lost 0 bases at V and 6 bases at J; junction bases unmatched: 6. This CDR3 spans 15 amino acids. As DNA, the CDR3 is TGTGCCAGCAGCTTGGGCCTAGCGGGAGTCACCGAGCAGTACGTC. Amino acid sequence: CASSLGLAGVTEQYV.

The J gene is TRBJ1-2, the V gene TRBV27; tentative D call: TRBD1 (5 bases). V was shortened by 4 bases and J by 5 bases, with 8 bases between the two germline ends. CDR1 is MNHEY and CDR2 is SMNVEV in the germline V gene (reference sequence). This CDR3 comprises 12 residues. For the CDR3, the DNA is TGTGCCAGCAGTTCCGGGGGGTATGGCTACACCTTC. Its translation is CASSSGGYGYTF.

By sample share, this clone is medium-sized (0.01 to 0.1%). The chain has TRBV28 and TRBJ2-1, with 7 bases that match TRBD1. Germline V gene data show CDR1 as MDHEN and CDR2 as SYDVKM. The V and J ends lost 7 bases and 2 bases, in that order; junction bases with no gene match: 11. The CDR3 runs 16 residues. CDR3 coding DNA: TGTGCCAGCACCCCAAGAGGGGGCCGGGCCTACAATGAGCAGTTCTTC. The encoded protein is CASTPRGGRAYNEQFF.

This chain uses TRBV6-6 with TRBJ2-1, with D unresolved. The ends were cut back, 6 bases at V and 6 bases at J, with 15 bases in the middle. Germline V gene lookup returns CDR1 MNHNY and CDR2 SVGAGI (reference sequence). The CDR3 contains 14 residues. The CDR3 protein is CASRWTPLCNEQFF. The CDR3 DNA reads as TGTGCCAGCAGATGGACCCCCTTGTGCAATGAGCAGTTCTTC.

This clone was seen a single time. The chain couples TRBV30 to TRBJ1-4, with D tentatively TRBD1 (5 bases). Looked up from germline, CDR1 is GTSNPN and CDR2 is SVGIG (reference sequence). The CDR3 is 15 amino acids. The V gene lost 2 bases and the J gene lost 5 bases, with 15 bases spanning the gap. The DNA of the CDR3 is TGTGCCTGGAGTATGAGGGGTTCACCAAATGAAAAACTGTTTTTT. As protein: CAWSMRGSPNEKLFF.

This rearrangement joins TRBV27 to TRBJ2-1; D gene uncertain. The V end lost 2 bases, the J end lost 11 bases, and 13 bases lay between the germline ends. The length of the CDR3 is 13 residues. Germline assignment: CDR1 MNHEY and CDR2 SMNVEV (reference sequence). In nucleotides, the CDR3 is TGTGCCAGCAGTTTAGGTGGAGAAATTCAGCAGTTCTTC. This gives the protein CASSLGGEIQQFF.